This T cell receptor beta chain was identified in a study of blood T cell repertoires in COVID-19. Across the whole study: Nucleic acid was either cDNA or gDNA, and it came from T cells, B-cell-depleted T cells, or PBMCs.

The Seattle site enrolled patients during active infection and followed them longitudinally. Generated by immunoSEQ multiplex PCR, the TCRdb table keeps only in-frame clones and is missing some. The table includes tens of thousands of clones, approximately 71% detected once. The TCR sequence derives from a man between 65 and 85 years old with COVID-19, enrolled during active disease. Sample: peripheral blood.

In DNA form, the CDR3 reads TGTGCCAGCAGTTACTCAGGCAGGGGTTTTCCCTACGAGCAGTACTTC. Translated, it gives CASSYSGRGFPYEQYF. The gene calls are TRBV6-5 and TRBJ2-7, with D tentatively TRBD1 (6 bases). The CDR3 runs 16 residues. CDR1 is MNHEY, CDR2 SVGAGI, per germline. The V end lost 0 bases, the J end lost 2 bases, and 14 bases lay between the germline ends.